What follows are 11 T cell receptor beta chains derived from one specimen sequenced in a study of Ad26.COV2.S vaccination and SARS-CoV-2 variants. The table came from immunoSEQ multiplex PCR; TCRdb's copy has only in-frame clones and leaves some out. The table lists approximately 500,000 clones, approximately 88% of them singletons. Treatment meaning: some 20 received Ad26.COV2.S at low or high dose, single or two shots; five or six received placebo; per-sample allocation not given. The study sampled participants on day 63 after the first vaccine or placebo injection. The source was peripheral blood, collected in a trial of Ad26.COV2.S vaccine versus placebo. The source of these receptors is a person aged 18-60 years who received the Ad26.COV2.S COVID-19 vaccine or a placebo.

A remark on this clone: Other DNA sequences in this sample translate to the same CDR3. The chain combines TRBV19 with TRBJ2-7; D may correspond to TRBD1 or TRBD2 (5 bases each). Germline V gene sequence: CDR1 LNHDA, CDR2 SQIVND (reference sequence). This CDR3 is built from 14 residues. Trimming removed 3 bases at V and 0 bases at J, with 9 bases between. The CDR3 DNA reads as TGTGCCAGTAGTATTAAGGGGAGCTCCTACGAGCAGTACTTC. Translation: CASSIKGSSYEQYF.

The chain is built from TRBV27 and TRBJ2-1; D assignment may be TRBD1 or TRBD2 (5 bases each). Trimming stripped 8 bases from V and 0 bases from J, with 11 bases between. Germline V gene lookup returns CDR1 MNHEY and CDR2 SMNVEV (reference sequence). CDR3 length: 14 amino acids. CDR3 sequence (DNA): TGTGCCAGCTCAGGGACCGGCTCCTACAATGAGCAGTTCTTC. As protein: CASSGTGSYNEQFF.

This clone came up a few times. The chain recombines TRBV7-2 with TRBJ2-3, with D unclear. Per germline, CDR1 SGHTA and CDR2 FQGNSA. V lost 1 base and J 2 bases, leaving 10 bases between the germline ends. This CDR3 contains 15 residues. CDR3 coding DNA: TGTGCCAGCAGCTTAGAGGGCGGTCCCACAGATACGCAGTATTTT. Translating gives CASSLEGGPTDTQYF. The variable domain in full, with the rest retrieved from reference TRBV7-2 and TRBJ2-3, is GAGVSQSPSNKVTEKGKDVELRCDPISGHTALYWYRQSLGQGLEFLIYFQGNSAPDKSGLPSDRFSAERTGGSVSTLTIQRTQQEDSAVYLCASSLEGGPTDTQYFGPGTRLTVL.

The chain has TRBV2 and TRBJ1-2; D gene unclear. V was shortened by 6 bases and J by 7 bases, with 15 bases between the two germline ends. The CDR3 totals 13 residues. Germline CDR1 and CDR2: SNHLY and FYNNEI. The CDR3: CASRIYKTAGYTF. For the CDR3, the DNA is TGTGCCAGCAGGATATACAAGACGGCTGGCTACACCTTC.

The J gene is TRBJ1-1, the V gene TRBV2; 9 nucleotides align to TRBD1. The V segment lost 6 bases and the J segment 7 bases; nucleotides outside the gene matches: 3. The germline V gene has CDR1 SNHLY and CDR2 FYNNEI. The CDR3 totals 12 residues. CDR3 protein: CASRPDRGEAFF. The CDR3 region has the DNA TGTGCCAGCAGGCCGGACAGGGGTGAAGCTTTCTTT.

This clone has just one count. As DNA, the CDR3 is TGTGCCAGCAGCTTATTATCAGGGACCGCCTACACCTACAATGAGCAGTTCTTC. It is translated as CASSLLSGTAYTYNEQFF. The rearrangement links TRBV7-2 to TRBJ2-1; D tentatively fits TRBD1 or TRBD2 (5 bases each). From germline, CDR1 is SGHTA and CDR2 FQGNSA. This CDR3 comprises 18 residues. V lost 2 bases and J lost 2, with 19 bases in between.

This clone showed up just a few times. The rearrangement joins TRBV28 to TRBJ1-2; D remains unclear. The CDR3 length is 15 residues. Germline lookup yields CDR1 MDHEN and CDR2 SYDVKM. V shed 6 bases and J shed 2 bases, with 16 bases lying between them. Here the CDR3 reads CASSPVRGQNYGYTF. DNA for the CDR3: TGTGCCAGCAGCCCCGTTCGAGGCCAGAACTATGGCTACACCTTC.

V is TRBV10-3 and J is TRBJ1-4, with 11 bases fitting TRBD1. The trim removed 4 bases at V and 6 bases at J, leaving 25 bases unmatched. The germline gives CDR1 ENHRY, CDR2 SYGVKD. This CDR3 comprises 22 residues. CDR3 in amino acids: CAISASLGIRTGGSHGDEKLFF. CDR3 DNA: TGTGCCATCAGTGCCTCATTGGGTATTAGGACAGGGGGCTCTCACGGCGATGAAAAACTGTTTTTT.

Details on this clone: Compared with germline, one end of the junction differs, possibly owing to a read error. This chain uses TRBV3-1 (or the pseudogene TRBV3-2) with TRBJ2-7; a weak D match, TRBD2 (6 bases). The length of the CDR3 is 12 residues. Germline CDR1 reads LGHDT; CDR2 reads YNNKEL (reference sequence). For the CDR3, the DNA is TGTGCCAGCAGCCAAGCTGGGGGGATAAAGTTTTTC. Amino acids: CASSQAGGIKFF.

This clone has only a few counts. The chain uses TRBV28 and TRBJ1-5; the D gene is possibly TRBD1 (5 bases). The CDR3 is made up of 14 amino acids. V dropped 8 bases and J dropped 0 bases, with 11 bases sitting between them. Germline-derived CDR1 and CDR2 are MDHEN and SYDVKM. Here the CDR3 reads CASRRDLSNQPQHF. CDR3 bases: TGTGCCAGCCGCCGGGACCTTAGCAATCAGCCCCAGCATTTT. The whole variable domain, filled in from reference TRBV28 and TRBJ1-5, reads DVKVTQSSRYLVKRTGEKVFLECVQDMDHENMFWYRQDPGLGLRLIYFSYDVKMKEKGDIPEGYSVSREKKERFSLILESASTNQTSMYLCASRRDLSNQPQHFGDGTRLSIL.

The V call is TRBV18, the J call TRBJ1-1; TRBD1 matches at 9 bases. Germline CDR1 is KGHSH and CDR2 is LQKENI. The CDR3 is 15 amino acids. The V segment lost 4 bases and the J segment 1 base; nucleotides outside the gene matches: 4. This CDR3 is CASSRKGQGNTEAFF. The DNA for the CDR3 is TGTGCCAGCTCACGGAAGGGACAGGGGAACACTGAAGCTTTCTTT.